The rows below give T cell receptor beta chains drawn from one sample of a study of regulatory T cells in long-lasting Graves disease. TCRdb redid the calling of the multiplex PCR reads with MiXCR, one entry per CDR3 protein. The table has 400,000 to 450,000 distinct CDR3 sequences, 14% to 15% seen once. A further study also used this sample, focusing on T cells in Graves' hyperthyroidism and ophthalmopathy.

The starting material was peripheral blood mononuclear cells (PBMCs), obtained at new diagnosis, from a patient treated with antithyroid drugs. The receptors derive from a woman aged 25 to 39 with Graves disease. The CDR3 runs from the conserved cysteine through the conserved F or W. The D gene is left open where the match is weak. Not every row has a clone size; where given, it reads once, few, many or a size class.

D gene	CDR3 length	clone size	V gene	J gene	CDR3 protein	CDR3 DNA
.	15	.	TRBV28	TRBJ2-6	CASRRGNSGANVLTF	TGTGCCAGCAGGAGAGGTAACTCTGGGGCCAACGTCCTGACTTTC
TRBD2	20	.	TRBV6-5	TRBJ2-3	CASSFGTSGRVKKGTDTQYF	TGTGCCAGCAGTTTCGGGACTAGCGGGAGAGTGAAGAAAGGCACAGATACGCAGTATTTT
TRBD1	17	many	TRBV7-6	TRBJ2-7	CASSLNALGQGAGEQYF	TGTGCCAGCAGCCTTAACGCATTAGGACAGGGGGCTGGGGAGCAGTACTTC
TRBD1	15	.	TRBV6-2/TRBV6-3	TRBJ2-7	CASSLDRGGWWEQYF	TGTGCCAGCAGCCTGGACAGGGGGGGTTGGTGGGAGCAGTACTTC
TRBD2	13	many	TRBV29-1	TRBJ2-7	CSVLLAGIGEQYF	TGCAGCGTTCTACTAGCGGGGATAGGCGAGCAGTACTTC
.	18	few	TRBV6-2/TRBV6-3	TRBJ2-7	CASSYPVGVHKSSYEQYF	TGTGCCAGCAGTTACCCGGTGGGGGTCCACAAGTCCTCCTACGAGCAGTACTTC
.	13	many	TRBV27	TRBJ1-1	CASSGTFDTEAFF	TGTGCCAGCAGTGGGACTTTTGACACTGAAGCTTTCTTT
.	14	many	TRBV2	TRBJ2-7	CASSEAHFSWEQYF	TGTGCCAGCAGTGAGGCCCATTTTTCCTGGGAGCAGTACTTC
.	12	.	TRBV27	TRBJ2-3	CASARLDDTQYF	TGTGCCAGCGCTCGACTTGACGATACGCAGTATTTT
.	13	few	TRBV9	TRBJ1-4	CASSDLTGGKLFF	TGTGCCAGCAGCGACCTCACGGGGGGAAAACTGTTTTTT
.	15	.	TRBV6-5	TRBJ1-3	CASSYSRATGNTIYF	TGTGCCAGCAGTTACAGCAGGGCTACTGGAAACACCATATATTTT
.	16	.	TRBV19	TRBJ2-1	CASSINREPLYNEQFF	TGTGCCAGTAGTATCAATCGGGAGCCCCTCTACAATGAGCAGTTCTTC
.	14	.	TRBV6-1	TRBJ1-1	CASSGGVVNTEAFF	TGTGCCAGCAGTGGGGGGGTCGTGAACACTGAAGCTTTCTTT
.	14	.	TRBV6-4	TRBJ2-1	CASSEFSGMNEQFF	TGTGCCAGCAGTGAATTTTCCGGTATGAATGAGCAGTTCTTC
.	14	many	TRBV16	TRBJ2-7	CASSQFAGAYEQYF	TGTGCCAGCAGCCAATTCGCCGGGGCCTACGAGCAGTACTTC
.	15	few	TRBV5-5	TRBJ1-5	CASSLTSPSNQPQHF	TGTGCCAGCAGCTTGACGTCGCCGAGCAATCAGCCCCAGCATTTT
.	14	.	TRBV5-6	TRBJ2-2	CASSLSPNTGELFF	TGTGCCAGCAGCTTGTCCCCGAACACCGGGGAGCTGTTTTTT
TRBD2	17	.	TRBV24-1	TRBJ2-5	CATSDLNSGRGEETQYF	TGTGCCACCAGTGATTTGAATAGCGGGAGGGGGGAGGAGACCCAGTACTTC
TRBD1	15	many	TRBV7-9	TRBJ2-1	CASSLPQDRENEQFF	TGTGCCAGCAGCTTACCCCAGGACAGGGAGAATGAGCAGTTCTTC
.	15	many	TRBV5-1	TRBJ1-1	CASSLAWAKSTEAFF	TGCGCCAGCAGCTTGGCCTGGGCCAAGAGCACTGAAGCTTTCTTT
.	11	few	TRBV20-1	TRBJ2-7	CSATWDYEQYF	TGCAGTGCTACTTGGGACTACGAGCAGTACTTC
TRBD2	16	.	TRBV5-1	TRBJ2-3	CASSYTGTRNTDTQYF	TGCGCCAGCAGCTACACCGGGACTAGGAACACAGATACGCAGTATTTT
.	19	.	TRBV14	TRBJ2-7	CASSQEFRRGRRASYEQYF	TGTGCCAGCAGCCAAGAATTCAGGCGCGGGCGACGCGCTAGCTACGAGCAGTACTTC
.	17	many	TRBV28	TRBJ1-2	CASSLWAAGSHNYGYTF	TGTGCCAGCAGTTTATGGGCTGCAGGCTCGCATAACTATGGCTACACCTTC
TRBD2	19	.	TRBV2	TRBJ2-3	CASSALFFGTSGHTDTQYF	TGTGCCAGCAGTGCCCTGTTTTTTGGGACTAGCGGGCACACAGATACGCAGTATTTT
TRBD1	15	.	TRBV19	TRBJ1-5	CASSIGQGAYQPQHF	TGTGCCAGTAGTATCGGACAGGGGGCTTATCAGCCCCAGCATTTT
TRBD1	15	many	TRBV18	TRBJ2-5	CASSPKTGGLETQYF	TGTGCCAGCTCACCTAAGACAGGGGGCCTTGAGACCCAGTACTTC
TRBD2	14	many	TRBV29-1	TRBJ2-1	CSVRGGRAYNEQFF	TGCAGCGTTCGCGGCGGGAGGGCCTACAATGAGCAGTTCTTC
.	14	many	TRBV7-3	TRBJ1-1	CASSLSQGNAEAFF	TGTGCCAGCAGCTTAAGCCAGGGAAACGCTGAAGCTTTCTTT
TRBD1	17	many	TRBV7-3	TRBJ2-2	CASSRKGGTGHTGELFF	TGTGCCAGCAGCCGAAAGGGGGGGACAGGGCACACCGGGGAGCTGTTTTTT
TRBD2	15	many	TRBV5-1	TRBJ2-1	CASTSPREGLGKQFF	TGCGCCAGCACAAGTCCGCGGGAGGGGCTCGGAAAGCAGTTCTTC
.	14	.	TRBV29-1	TRBJ1-1	CSVDSGLMNTEAFF	TGCAGCGTTGACTCAGGCCTAATGAACACTGAAGCTTTCTTT
.	13	.	TRBV2	TRBJ2-2	CASRRGGTGELFF	TGTGCCAGCAGGAGGGGTGGAACCGGGGAGCTGTTTTTT
.	14	many	TRBV20-1	TRBJ2-7	CSAQDPGGSYEQYF	TGCAGTGCCCAAGACCCCGGGGGTTCCTACGAGCAGTACTTC
.	13	many	TRBV12-3/TRBV12-4	TRBJ2-7	CASKRGGFYEQYF	TGTGCCAGCAAACGGGGCGGCTTCTACGAGCAGTACTTC
.	15	.	TRBV20-1	TRBJ2-1	CSASRGVDAYNEQFF	TGCAGTGCTAGCCGTGGGGTCGATGCCTACAATGAGCAGTTCTTC
TRBD2	15	many	TRBV7-3	TRBJ2-3	CASSPTSGRADTQYF	TGTGCCAGCAGCCCCACTAGCGGGAGGGCAGATACGCAGTATTTT
.	15	many	TRBV20-1	TRBJ2-3	CSARVLVSPQDTQYF	TGCAGTGCTAGAGTGTTAGTTAGTCCGCAGGATACGCAGTATTTT
.	15	many	TRBV12-3/TRBV12-4	TRBJ1-1	CASSAGRRLNTEAFF	TGTGCCAGCAGTGCCGGACGGAGGTTGAACACTGAAGCTTTCTTT
.	14	.	TRBV6-5	TRBJ1-5	CASSYSFRNQPQHF	TGTGCCAGCAGTTACAGCTTTAGGAATCAGCCCCAGCATTTT
.	15	many	TRBV25-1	TRBJ1-3	CASSEAGNPGNTIYF	TGTGCCAGCAGTGAAGCAGGGAACCCTGGAAACACCATATATTTT
TRBD1	13	many	TRBV20-1	TRBJ2-7	CSADPGQGDEQYF	TGCAGTGCGGACCCGGGACAGGGGGACGAGCAGTACTTC
.	17	few	TRBV9	TRBJ1-6	CASSPRAESSYNSPLHF	TGTGCCAGCAGCCCCAGGGCGGAAAGCTCCTATAATTCACCCCTCCACTTT
.	14	many	TRBV5-1	TRBJ1-3	CASSPGEFGNTIYF	TGCGCCAGCAGCCCCGGGGAGTTTGGAAACACCATATATTTT
TRBD2	16	many	TRBV20-1	TRBJ2-1	CSASPGTSGSRHEQFF	TGCAGTGCGAGTCCCGGGACTAGCGGGAGTCGTCATGAGCAGTTCTTC
.	16	many	TRBV3-1	TRBJ2-1	CASSQDQSGSYNEQFF	TGTGCCAGCAGCCAAGATCAGAGCGGATCTTACAATGAGCAGTTCTTC
TRBD1	14	many	TRBV6-1	TRBJ1-2	CASRGTGWFYGYTF	TGTGCCAGCAGGGGGACAGGGTGGTTCTATGGCTACACCTTC
.	16	few	TRBV19	TRBJ1-6	CASSPGVSSYNSPLHF	TGTGCCAGTAGTCCAGGGGTTAGTTCCTATAATTCACCCCTCCACTTT